Shown below are 22 T cell receptor beta chains from a single sample sequenced in a study of long-term antiretroviral therapy in people with HIV (dated 2022 in TCRdb). The immunoSEQ hsTCRB v3.0 assay was used at survey level resolution to sequence the TRB variable region. TCRdb limited this immuneACCESS table to in-frame rearrangements with V and J called. A share of clones is missing; checked studies link under half to unresolved V genes, and the rest is unexplained. The sample table records tens of thousands of clones; approximately 91% of these occur just once. Less than 8.5% of the sample rests with the top ten. The sequencing used unsorted PBMCs, collected roughly 5 years before starting antiretroviral therapy. The receptors were gathered from a man aged 45-65 years with HIV.

The J gene is TRBJ1-2, the V gene TRBV4-1; D gene unclear. Deletions cut 0 bases from V and 2 bases from J, with 13 bases between. This CDR3 spans 16 amino acids. Germline V gene data show CDR1 as MGHRA and CDR2 as YSYEKL. The CDR3, as DNA: TGCGCCAGCAGCCAAGATAGTAGGGTCCCCAACTATGGCTACACCTTC. Protein product: CASSQDSRVPNYGYTF.

The chain couples TRBV11-2 to TRBJ2-7; 9 bases align to TRBD2. Germline V gene lookup returns CDR1 SGHAT and CDR2 FQNNGV. The CDR3 totals 17 residues. V was pared by 3 bases and J by 2 bases, with 11 bases of the junction left unmatched. CDR3 nucleotide sequence: TGTGCCAGCAGCTTTCCTCGGCTAGCGGGGTGGGCCTACGAGCAGTACTTC. Translated, it gives CASSFPRLAGWAYEQYF.

The rearrangement joins TRBV19 to TRBJ2-1; TRBD1 matches 10 bases. This CDR3 spans 15 amino acids. CDR1 and CDR2 from the germline V gene are LNHDA and SQIVND (reference sequence). With 5 bases clipped from V and 5 bases from J, the junction kept 6 bases outside the gene matches. CDR3 sequence reads: CASSRRDRGHNEQFF. CDR3 sequence (DNA): TGTGCCAGTAGTCGGCGGGACAGGGGACACAATGAGCAGTTCTTC.

This chain joins TRBV6-1 and TRBJ2-7; TRBD1 aligns across 12 bases. The junction had 5 bases not matched to a gene; V was cut back by 8 bases and J by 0 bases. Per germline, CDR1 MNHNS and CDR2 SASEGT. The CDR3 runs to 15 residues. The CDR3 DNA reads TGTGCCAGCCGTTGGGGACAGGGGGCCTCCTACGAGCAGTACTTC. It specifies CASRWGQGASYEQYF.

The sample holds one count of this clone. The rearrangement joins TRBV7-3 to TRBJ2-3, with 10 positions matching TRBD2. The V gene's germline CDR1 is SGHTA and CDR2 FQGTGA. The V and J ends lost 4 bases and 3 bases, in that order; junction bases with no gene match: 1. The CDR3 runs 14 residues. CDR3 DNA: TGTGCCAGCAGCTCACTAGCGGGAACAGATACGCAGTATTTT. Translated: CASSSLAGTDTQYF.

The chain employs TRBV5-1 and TRBJ2-1; D unclear. The ends were cut back, 4 bases at V and 8 bases at J, with 13 bases in the middle. The CDR3 is 13 residues long. Looked up from germline, CDR1 is SGHRS and CDR2 is YFSETQ. CDR3 sequence reads: CASSPPGSHEQFF. For the CDR3, the DNA is TGCGCCAGCAGCCCACCTGGGTCCCATGAGCAGTTCTTC.

The chain joins TRBV18 to TRBJ2-1, with D unclear. CDR3 length equals 13 residues. V was pared by 3 bases and J by 9 bases, with 12 bases between. Germline lookup yields CDR1 KGHSH and CDR2 LQKENI. Here the CDR3 reads CASSPMRYTEQFF. The CDR3 nucleotides are TGTGCCAGCTCACCGATGCGGTATACTGAGCAGTTCTTC.

V and J are TRBV11-1 and TRBJ2-7; D may be TRBD1 (5 bases). Germline V gene data show CDR1 as SGHAT and CDR2 as FQDESV (reference sequence). The V end lost 4 bases, the J end lost 3 bases, and 19 bases lay between the germline ends. This CDR3 spans 16 amino acids. CDR3 DNA sequence: TGTGCCAGCAGCTCCATCCTGCAGGGCGGATACTACGAGCAGTACTTC. Its protein is CASSSILQGGYYEQYF.

V is TRBV5-4 and J is TRBJ2-3; 9 bases agree with TRBD2. V was pared by 0 bases and J by 7 bases, with 9 bases of the junction left unmatched. Germline lookup yields CDR1 SGHNT and CDR2 YYREEE (reference sequence). There are 16 residues in the CDR3. This chain's CDR3 is CASSLGSSGTPHTQYF. The CDR3 bases are TGTGCCAGCAGCTTGGGTTCTAGCGGGACTCCACATACGCAGTATTTT.

The J gene is TRBJ1-2, the V gene TRBV30; D ambiguous. The V and J ends lost 2 bases and 7 bases respectively, with 23 bases between them. From germline, CDR1 is GTSNPN and CDR2 SVGIG (reference sequence). The CDR3 consists of 16 residues. The CDR3 sequence: CAWSITTRTPGRGYTF. In DNA, the CDR3 is TGTGCCTGGAGTATTACTACCCGGACTCCCGGTCGTGGCTACACCTTC.

The rearrangement links TRBV6-5 to TRBJ2-1; D not certain. Trimming took 2 bases from V and 4 from J, leaving 9 bases between them. The CDR3 spans 14 residues. CDR1 and CDR2 (germline): MNHEY, SVGAGI. The CDR3, as DNA: TGTGCCAGCAGTTACCCCCTGCCTTACAATGAGCAGTTCTTC. Protein sequence: CASSYPLPYNEQFF.

The rearrangement links TRBV19 to TRBJ2-5, with 14 bases identical to TRBD2. Germline V gene lookup returns CDR1 LNHDA and CDR2 SQIVND (reference sequence). CDR3 length equals 17 residues. V lost 1 base, J lost 3 bases, and 4 bases stayed unmatched. The CDR3 coding sequence is TGTGCCAGTAGTATAGCGGGACTAGCGGGGGCCGAAGAGACCCAGTACTTC. Amino acids: CASSIAGLAGAEETQYF. Combining the CDR3 with reference TRBV19 and TRBJ2-5 gives the whole variable domain DGGITQSPKYLFRKEGQNVTLSCEQNLNHDAMYWYRQDPGQGLRLIYYSQIVNDFQKGDIAEGYSVSREKKESFPLTVTSAQKNPTAFYLCASSIAGLAGAEETQYFGPGTRLLVL.

The V call is TRBV2, the J call TRBJ2-5; D unresolved. The V gene's germline CDR1 is SNHLY and CDR2 FYNNEI. The length of the CDR3 is 12 residues. V dropped 3 bases and J dropped 1 base, with 3 bases sitting between them. CDR3 residues: CASSEVQETQYF. DNA for the CDR3: TGTGCCAGCAGTGAGGTCCAAGAGACCCAGTACTTC.

The V gene is TRBV6-5, the J gene TRBJ1-1, with D possibly TRBD1 on 6 matching bases. V was pared by 4 bases and J by 6 bases, with 15 bases between. The CDR3 is made up of 14 amino acids. Per germline, CDR1 MNHEY and CDR2 SVGAGI. The DNA of the CDR3 is TGTGCCAGCAGTTCCTCCCACAGGGCCTCTGAAGCTTTCTTT. Protein sequence: CASSSSHRASEAFF.

This clone has only a few counts. The chain carries TRBV6-6 and TRBJ1-2, with 9 bases lining up with TRBD1. The CDR3 totals 14 residues. Trimming cost V 7 bases and J 8 bases; bases outside gene matches: 11. CDR1 and CDR2 from the germline V gene are MNHNY and SVGAGI (reference sequence). The CDR3 spells CASNRQGGLGGYTF. CDR3 DNA: TGTGCCAGCAATCGACAGGGGGGACTGGGAGGCTACACCTTC.

This clone was seen only once. The chain uses TRBV4-3 and TRBJ2-1; D unresolved. The CDR3 totals 13 residues. CDR1 is LGHNA and CDR2 is YSLEER in the germline V gene. The V end was cut by 0 bases, the J end by 4 bases, with 4 bases between. CDR3 nucleotides: TGCGCCAGCAGCCAAGAAGTTTACAATGAGCAGTTCTTC. This encodes CASSQEVYNEQFF.

This clone came up once. Here the CDR3 DNA reads TGTGCCAGCAGCTTAACCGGCGCAGATACGCAGTATTTT. Translated, it gives CASSLTGADTQYF. The chain is built from TRBV7-3 and TRBJ2-3; no definite D call. V dropped 0 bases and J dropped 4 bases, with 5 bases sitting between them. This CDR3 comprises 13 residues. The V gene's germline CDR1 is SGHTA and CDR2 FQGTGA.

J is TRBJ2-3 and V is TRBV7-3, with a possible D match to TRBD2 (6 bases). V lost 6 bases and J 3 bases, leaving 13 bases between the germline ends. This CDR3 has 14 residues. The germline V gene has CDR1 SGHTA and CDR2 FQGTGA. The CDR3 sequence is CASSHWGDTDTQYF. For the CDR3, the DNA is TGTGCCAGCAGTCATTGGGGGGATACAGATACGCAGTATTTT.

The rearrangement links TRBV4-3 to TRBJ2-5; D is undetermined. V gave up 4 bases and J gave up 1 base, with 10 bases separating them. In germline, CDR1 is LGHNA, CDR2 YSLEER. The CDR3 sequence is 14 residues long. The CDR3 bases are TGCGCCAGCAGCCGATTTGTGTTCCAAGAGACCCAGTACTTC. This codes for CASSRFVFQETQYF.

V gene TRBV27 combines with J gene TRBJ1-1; possible D gene TRBD1, 5 bases. The CDR3 runs to 15 residues. The germline CDR1 and CDR2 sequences are MNHEY and SMNVEV (reference sequence). Between the trimmed V and J ends, which lost 3 bases and 0 bases, there was a span of 11 bases. The CDR3 protein is CASSFDNRMNTEAFF. CDR3 DNA sequence: TGTGCCAGCAGTTTCGATAACAGGATGAACACTGAAGCTTTCTTT.

This chain connects TRBV4-3 to TRBJ2-7; D uncertain. The germline gives CDR1 LGHNA, CDR2 YSLEER. The ends were cut back, 2 bases at V and 3 bases at J, with 11 bases in the middle. The CDR3 spans 14 residues. The CDR3 nucleotides read TGCGCCAGCAGCCAACAAATCCTCGGCTACGAGCAGTACTTC. This sequence encodes CASSQQILGYEQYF.

This clone was counted a single time. This chain uses TRBV5-4 with TRBJ2-3; a possible D gene is TRBD2 (5 bases). The V gene lost 4 bases and the J gene lost 1 base, with 13 bases spanning the gap. Germline V gene lookup returns CDR1 SGHNT and CDR2 YYREEE (reference sequence). The CDR3 runs to 15 residues. This CDR3 reads CASSQYPGGTDTQYF. CDR3 nucleotide sequence: TGTGCCAGCAGCCAATACCCCGGGGGCACAGATACGCAGTATTTT. The full variable domain, with the rest looked up from reference TRBV5-4 and TRBJ2-3, is ETGVTQSPTHLIKTRGQQVTLRCSSQSGHNTVSWYQQALGQGPQFIFQYYREEENGRGNFPPRFSGLQFPNYSSELNVNALELDDSALYLCASSQYPGGTDTQYFGPGTRLTVL.